This TCR beta chain derives from a study of blood T cell repertoires in COVID-19. The wider study: PBMCs, B-cell-depleted T cells, or T cells provided the cDNA or gDNA that made up the material.

The V end was cut by 1 base, the J end by 4 bases, with 5 bases between. The CDR3 covers 13 residues. CDR1 is SGHDN and CDR2 is FVKESK in the germline V gene. Some clones are missing from TCRdb's copy, which holds only in-frame ones; the method was immunoSEQ multiplex PCR. The table includes around 83,000 clones, approximately 86% detected once. Sequencing input: peripheral blood. The clonotype was recovered from a man older than 75 with active or convalescent COVID-19. The rearrangement uses TRBV14 and TRBJ2-1; D is ambiguous. The CDR3 is CASSQGGYNEQFF. CDR3 bases: TGTGCCAGCAGCCAAGGAGGTTACAATGAGCAGTTCTTC.